Described below is a single T cell receptor (beta chain) sequence and its context. This sample is drawn from a study of blood T cell repertoires in COVID-19. Across the study: Researchers got acute and convalescent COVID-19 samples from the United States, Italy and Spain. The cDNA or gDNA used as material had been derived from T cells, B-cell-depleted T cells, or PBMCs.

Original processing methods: Reference gene primer amplification in the assay estimated nucleated cell counts. The assay was immunoSEQ multiplex PCR, and TCRdb's table has in-frame clones only and misses some. V and J calls and clone size are given by that table; D and trimming were obtained from the DNA. The sample holds tens of thousands of clones; 88% are singletons and the top ten take about a tenth. Germline values: CDR1 SGHNT, CDR2 YENEEA. V lost 0 bases, J lost 2 bases, and 2 bases stayed unmatched. This CDR3 region has 15 residues. The material sequenced was peripheral blood. The rearrangement joins TRBV11-3 to TRBJ2-3; 7 nucleotides line up with TRBD2. The source of this sequence is a man aged 45 to 65 with active COVID-19. CDR3 protein: CASSLDGGNTDTQYF. CDR3 coding DNA: TGTGCCAGCAGCTTAGACGGGGGGAACACAGATACGCAGTATTTT.